The 13 T cell receptor beta chains given below trace back to one sample, sequenced in a study of blood T cells in healthy people across ages. With a J-beta primer mix and a sample-barcoded 5' primer, a second PCR ran about 7 to 11 cycles. One entry per CDR3 protein results from TCRdb running MiXCR on the 5' RACE reads. This table holds about 680,000 distinct CDR3 sequences, 49% found once. Material for sequencing was blood. The receptors shown here come from a woman in her sixties in good health.

In its sample, this clonotype was seen a few times. The J gene is TRBJ2-5, the V gene TRBV27; the D is unclear. The CDR3 contains 14 residues. CDR1 and CDR2 from the germline V gene are MNHEY and SMNVEV (reference sequence). Deletions cut 6 bases from V and 2 bases from J, with 13 bases between. CDR3 in DNA: TGTGCCAGCAGGTTCCGAATTGGGCAAGAGACCCAGTACTTC. Residues: CASRFRIGQETQYF.

The sample holds a few counts of this clonotype. The genes are TRBV4-1 and TRBJ1-2; no clear D gene. CDR3 length: 14 amino acids. The V end lost 0 bases, the J end lost 8 bases, and 13 bases lay between the germline ends. The germline V gene has CDR1 MGHRA and CDR2 YSYEKL. CDR3 amino acids: CASSQENMPWGYTF. Here the CDR3 DNA reads TGCGCCAGCAGCCAAGAAAATATGCCATGGGGCTACACCTTC.

This clonotype came up a few times. The chain is built from TRBV28 and TRBJ2-3, with D uncertain. The CDR3 is 14 amino acids. Per germline, CDR1 MDHEN and CDR2 SYDVKM. V was trimmed by 6 bases and J by 6 bases, leaving 16 bases between them. In nucleotides, the CDR3 is TGTGCCAGCAGCCTGGGCGGTGCGGAGGATACGCAGTATTTT. Amino acid sequence: CASSLGGAEDTQYF. The full variable domain, in which reference TRBV28 and TRBJ2-3 provide the parts outside the CDR3, is DVKVTQSSRYLVKRTGEKVFLECVQDMDHENMFWYRQDPGLGLRLIYFSYDVKMKEKGDIPEGYSVSREKKERFSLILESASTNQTSMYLCASSLGGAEDTQYFGPGTRLTVL.

The V and J genes are TRBV7-3 and TRBJ2-3, with 7 nucleotides matching TRBD1. The J segment lost 2 bases and the V segment lost 4 bases, leaving 6 bases of the junction unmatched. This CDR3 is built from 15 residues. Germline V gene data show CDR1 as SGHTA and CDR2 as FQGTGA. CDR3: CASSSGQVVTDTQYF. The CDR3 DNA reads as TGTGCCAGCAGCTCCGGACAGGTAGTCACAGATACGCAGTATTTT.

The V call is TRBV4-3, the J call TRBJ2-7; D is unclear. The J call may be faulty, since TRBJ2-5 better matches the DNA end. Per the germline V gene, CDR1 is LGHNA and CDR2 is YSLEER. This CDR3 spans 14 amino acids. Here the CDR3 reads CASSQRRPGETQYF. For the CDR3, the DNA is TGCGCCAGCAGCCAAAGGAGACCGGGAGAGACCCAGTACTTC.

This sequence joins TRBV20-1 and TRBJ2-1, with TRBD2 matching over 12 bases. Germline CDR1 is DFQATT and CDR2 is SNEGSKA (reference sequence). V was pared by 6 bases and J by 0 bases, with 9 bases of the junction left unmatched. This CDR3 is 17 amino acids long. The CDR3 DNA reads TGCAGTGCGGACGGACTAGCGGGACAAACCTCCTACAATGAGCAGTTCTTC. Translating gives CSADGLAGQTSYNEQFF.

The chain combines TRBV7-9 with TRBJ2-7; D not resolved. V was trimmed by 3 bases and J by 7 bases, leaving 10 bases between them. The CDR3 runs to 12 residues. Germline-derived CDR1 and CDR2 are SEHNR and FQNEAQ (reference sequence). The CDR3 protein is CASSFGTKEQYF. The CDR3 region has the DNA TGTGCCAGCAGCTTTGGCACTAAGGAGCAGTACTTC.

This clonotype was picked up one time. The chain has TRBV2 and TRBJ2-3; 9 nucleotides align to TRBD2. Germline V gives CDR1 SNHLY, CDR2 FYNNEI. The CDR3 consists of 14 residues. Trimming at V came to 7 bases and at J to 5 bases, leaving 7 bases not matched to a gene. The CDR3 is CASTQTSGQDTQYF. CDR3 nucleotide sequence: TGTGCCAGCACCCAGACTAGCGGCCAAGATACGCAGTATTTT.

This clonotype was seen more than once but under ten times. V gene TRBV20-1 combines with J gene TRBJ2-5; 7 bases line up with TRBD2. Per the germline V gene, CDR1 is DFQATT and CDR2 is SNEGSKA (reference sequence). The CDR3 extends over 14 amino acids. After removal of 4 bases from V and 4 bases from J, the junction contained 9 bases not matched to a gene. CDR3 loop: CSAIVGGPGETQYF. Here the CDR3 DNA reads TGCAGTGCTATAGTGGGAGGGCCGGGAGAGACCCAGTACTTC.

This clonotype was detected many times. The V and J genes are TRBV9 and TRBJ2-1, with 7 nucleotides matching TRBD1. V was pared by 4 bases and J by 8 bases, with 12 bases of the junction left unmatched. The CDR3 runs 15 residues. CDR1 and CDR2 from the germline V gene are SGDLS and YYNGEE. The CDR3 DNA follows: TGTGCCAGCAGCCCCCGGGCCGGGGACAGATATGAGCAGTTCTTC. Residues: CASSPRAGDRYEQFF.

A few counts support this clonotype. The V and J genes are TRBV5-6 and TRBJ2-7, with a tentative D call TRBD1 (6 bases). The DNA end lines up better with TRBJ2-4; the J call may be wrong. Germline CDR1 and CDR2: SGHDT and YYEEEE. The CDR3 consists of 16 residues. CDR3 protein: CASSPTGTVVKNIQYF. The CDR3 coding sequence is TGTGCCAGCAGCCCCACAGGGACGGTTGTCAAAAACATTCAGTACTTC.

The gene calls are TRBV29-1 and TRBJ2-5; D gene ambiguous. This CDR3 is built from 12 residues. V was trimmed by 1 base and J by 5 bases, leaving 8 bases between them. Germline CDR1 is SQVTM and CDR2 is ANQGSEA. The CDR3 region is CSVEALGETQYF. CDR3 coding DNA: TGCAGCGTTGAAGCCTTGGGGGAGACCCAGTACTTC.

There are a few counts of this clonotype. The genes are TRBV3-1 and TRBJ1-2; tentative D call: TRBD1 (5 bases). Trimming cost V 1 base and J 5 bases, with 14 bases left between them. The length of the CDR3 is 15 residues. The V gene's germline CDR1 is LGHDT and CDR2 YNNKEL (reference sequence). The CDR3 protein is CASSQGAGMKYGYTF. CDR3 coding DNA: TGTGCCAGCAGCCAAGGAGCAGGGATGAAGTATGGCTACACCTTC. Drawing the rest from reference TRBV3-1 and TRBJ1-2, the complete variable domain is DTAVSQTPKYLVTQMGNDKSIKCEQNLGHDTMYWYKQDSKKFLKIMFSYNNKELIINETVPNRFSPKSPDKAHLNLHINSLELGDSAVYFCASSQGAGMKYGYTFGSGTRLTVV.